The 20 T cell receptor beta chains reported below all come from one sample, sequenced in a study of blood T cell repertoires in COVID-19. Measured with immunoSEQ multiplex PCR; TCRdb has only the in-frame clones, and not every one. The sample has over 250,000 clones, roughly nine tenths seen once. The sequenced material came from peripheral blood. These receptors all stem from a man in his fifties with acute or convalescent COVID-19.

The chain carries TRBV5-8 and TRBJ1-1; D possibly corresponds to TRBD1 (6 bases). CDR3 length: 12 amino acids. CDR1 is SGHTS, CDR2 YDEGEE, per germline. Trimming left V 8 bases short and J 1 base short, with 9 bases between. The CDR3 DNA sequence: TGTGCCAGGGGGGCAGAGAACACTGAAGCTTTCTTT. Translated, it gives CARGAENTEAFF.

This chain uses TRBV2 with TRBJ2-2, with D unclear. CDR1 and CDR2 (germline): SNHLY, FYNNEI. Trimming stripped 10 bases from V and 3 bases from J, with 6 bases between. This CDR3 is built from 11 residues. CDR3 region: CATSYTGELFF. The DNA for the CDR3 is TGTGCCACCTCGTACACCGGGGAGCTGTTTTTT.

The chain uses TRBV19 and TRBJ1-2; TRBD1 aligns across 9 bases. This CDR3 has 13 amino acids. Trimming cost V 6 bases and J 4 bases; bases outside gene matches: 3. Germline values: CDR1 LNHDA, CDR2 SQIVND (reference sequence). CDR3 region: CASSRDRAYGYTF. The CDR3 DNA follows: TGTGCCAGTAGCCGGGACAGGGCCTATGGCTACACCTTC.

The chain joins TRBV5-6 to TRBJ2-1; D is unclear. Per germline, CDR1 SGHDT and CDR2 YYEEEE. CDR3 size: 12 residues. The V end was cut by 3 bases, the J end by 4 bases, with 5 bases between. CDR3 loop: CASSSRYNEQFF. CDR3 nucleotides: TGTGCCAGCAGCTCCCGTTACAATGAGCAGTTCTTC.

The table lists this clone with a count of one. The rearrangement uses TRBV5-1 and TRBJ2-3; D not resolved. V dropped 4 bases and J dropped 2 bases, with 11 bases sitting between them. Germline CDR1 and CDR2: SGHRS and YFSETQ. CDR3 size: 14 residues. CDR3 DNA sequence: TGCGCCAGCAGCATCAACGGTGTCACAGATACGCAGTATTTT. Residues: CASSINGVTDTQYF.

The rearrangement links TRBV27 to TRBJ1-5; D call uncertain. Per the germline V gene, CDR1 is MNHEY and CDR2 is SMNVEV (reference sequence). The CDR3 length is 12 residues. V gave up 4 bases and J gave up 3 bases, with 4 bases separating them. CDR3 DNA: TGTGCCAGCAGTTCCTTCAATCAGCCCCAGCATTTT. It yields the protein CASSSFNQPQHF.

This clone appeared a single time. The chain joins TRBV27 to TRBJ1-2, with TRBD1 matching 8 bases. There are 12 residues in the CDR3. Germline V gene data show CDR1 as MNHEY and CDR2 as SMNVEV (reference sequence). The junction had 4 bases not matched to a gene; V was cut back by 10 bases and J by 3 bases. CDR3 amino acids: CATGQGDYGYTF. CDR3 coding DNA: TGTGCCACCGGACAGGGCGACTATGGCTACACCTTC.

The chain links TRBV2 to TRBJ2-2; D perhaps matches TRBD1 (6 bases). Germline values: CDR1 SNHLY, CDR2 FYNNEI. Trimming took 6 bases from V and 2 from J, leaving 16 bases between them. The CDR3 sequence is 16 residues long. The CDR3 DNA is TGTGCCAGCAGCGAAACAGGGACCGGCAACACCGGGGAGCTGTTTTTT. Translating gives CASSETGTGNTGELFF.

This clone showed up just once. The chain links TRBV30 to TRBJ2-6; a weak D match, TRBD2 (5 bases). The CDR3 extends over 14 amino acids. Germline CDR1 GTSNPN, CDR2 SVGIG (reference sequence). V dropped 8 bases and J dropped 0 bases, with 11 bases sitting between them. The CDR3, as DNA: TGTGCCACGGGAAAGCCCTCTGGGGCCAACGTCCTGACTTTC. This translates into CATGKPSGANVLTF.

The rearrangement links TRBV19 to TRBJ2-7, with TRBD1 matching over 8 bases. CDR3 length equals 15 residues. The V and J ends lost 3 bases and 1 base, in that order; junction bases with no gene match: 5. CDR1 and CDR2 (germline): LNHDA, SQIVND (reference sequence). The CDR3 DNA is TGTGCCAGTAGTATTATAGACAGGGGATCCTACGAGCAGTACTTC. Its protein is CASSIIDRGSYEQYF.

The chain carries TRBV3-1 (or the pseudogene TRBV3-2) and TRBJ2-7, with D unclear. The germline V and J ends were trimmed by 4 bases and 0 bases, with 10 bases remaining between them. The length of the CDR3 is 14 residues. Germline loops: CDR1 LGHDT, CDR2 YNNKEL (reference sequence). The CDR3 here is CASSLDTSSYEQYF. In DNA form, the CDR3 reads TGTGCCAGCAGCCTTGACACCTCCTCCTACGAGCAGTACTTC.

The chain has TRBV6-6 and TRBJ1-6; possibly TRBD1 for D (5 bases). The CDR3 runs 15 residues. V was clipped by 4 bases and J by 7 bases, with 14 bases between them. Germline V gene sequence: CDR1 MNHNY, CDR2 SVGAGI (reference sequence). The CDR3 protein is CASSFRHDRNSPLHF. The CDR3 DNA sequence: TGTGCCAGCAGTTTCCGACATGACAGAAATTCACCCCTCCACTTT.

This chain links TRBV7-9 with TRBJ1-4; D might be TRBD1 (6 bases). The CDR3 runs 15 residues. Trimming left V 3 bases short and J 8 bases short, with 16 bases between. Looked up from germline, CDR1 is SEHNR and CDR2 is FQNEAQ (reference sequence). CDR3: CASSLGPERGEKLFF. In DNA form, the CDR3 reads TGTGCCAGCAGCTTGGGACCTGAAAGGGGGGAAAAACTGTTTTTT.

The genes are TRBV7-9 and TRBJ2-1; TRBD2 aligns across 12 bases. The CDR3 totals 14 residues. Trimming cost V 6 bases and J 9 bases; bases outside gene matches: 6. The germline V gene encodes CDR1 SEHNR and CDR2 FQNEAQ (reference sequence). The chain's CDR3 is CASRGTSGSSEQFF. The CDR3 coding sequence is TGTGCCAGCAGAGGGACTAGCGGGTCTAGTGAGCAGTTCTTC. Supplemented by reference TRBV7-9 and TRBJ2-1, the full variable domain reads DTGVSQNPRHKITKRGQNVTFRCDPISEHNRLYWYRQTLGQGPEFLTYFQNEAQLEKSRLLSDRFSAERPKGSFSTLEIQRTEQGDSAMYLCASRGTSGSSEQFFGPGTRLTVL.

V is TRBV19 and J is TRBJ2-3; 12 bases align to TRBD2. The CDR3 runs 15 residues. Per germline, CDR1 LNHDA and CDR2 SQIVND (reference sequence). The V segment lost 7 bases and the J segment 5 bases; nucleotides outside the gene matches: 7. The CDR3: CASTSLAGGLDTQYF. CDR3 DNA sequence: TGTGCCAGTACCTCACTAGCGGGGGGACTAGATACGCAGTATTTT.

CDR3 coding DNA: TGCGCCAGCAGCGCCGGACAGGGCAACGAGCAGTACTTC. Protein product: CASSAGQGNEQYF. The J gene is TRBJ2-7, the V gene TRBV5-1; the match to TRBD1 covers 8 bases. There are 13 residues in the CDR3. Germline CDR1 and CDR2: SGHRS and YFSETQ. J lost 5 bases, V lost 4 bases, and 5 bases had no gene match.

The chain carries TRBV3-1 (or the pseudogene TRBV3-2) and TRBJ2-5; 9 bases fit TRBD2. The CDR3 has 16 residues. Unmatched junction bases numbered 4, after V lost 1 base and J lost 1 base. Germline CDR1 is LGHDT and CDR2 is YNNKEL (reference sequence). CDR3 nucleotide sequence: TGTGCCAGCAGCCAAGGTAGCGGGGGACTCCAAGAGACCCAGTACTTC. Encoded protein: CASSQGSGGLQETQYF.

The CDR3 loop reads CASSLGSGVNTGELFF. CDR3 bases: TGCGCCAGCAGTCTCGGTAGCGGGGTAAACACCGGGGAGCTGTTTTTT. The rearrangement joins TRBV10-2 to TRBJ2-2; 8 nucleotides match TRBD2. This CDR3 has 16 amino acids. Germline V gene data show CDR1 as WSHSY and CDR2 as SAAADI. The J segment lost 2 bases and the V segment lost 5 bases, leaving 7 bases of the junction unmatched.

J is TRBJ2-1 and V is TRBV7-9, with TRBD2 matching 7 bases. The germline gives CDR1 SEHNR, CDR2 FQNEAQ (reference sequence). This CDR3 region has 12 residues. V lost 5 bases and J lost 10; bases outside the gene matches: 5. CDR3 coding DNA: TGTGCCAGCAGCCGGGGGGAAACCGAGCAGTTCTTC. It encodes CASSRGETEQFF.

V gene TRBV30 combines with J gene TRBJ1-2, with D tentatively TRBD1 (5 bases). Trimming left V 7 bases short and J 2 bases short, with 14 bases between. CDR1 is GTSNPN, CDR2 SVGIG, per germline (reference sequence). The CDR3 length is 13 residues. The CDR3 is CASPRVLNYGYTF. For the CDR3, the DNA is TGTGCCTCTCCCAGGGTGTTAAACTATGGCTACACCTTC.